This record concerns one T cell receptor beta chain sequence. Its antigen is unknown. No per-base quality is available; no much larger clone lies one base away. This sample was taken from a study of cytomegalovirus exposure and HLA in healthy donors (dated by TCRdb to the late 2010s). Turning to the overall study: An earlier analysis of several hundred of the donors reported approximately 260 Gb of sequence data and 117 million unique TCR beta sequences obtained from roughly 170 million T cells. Roughly 300 gigabases of sequencing data and 70 million to 85 million unique TCR sequences were included in an early release covering about 700 HLA-typed donors. Among the approximately 400 genotyped donors, approximately 82% belonged to the genetic ancestry cluster associated with self-reported Caucasian donors. The aim of the study was to test whether cataloging public T cell receptors could identify signatures of past pathogen exposure. The T cell repertoires of several hundred subjects were profiled by immunosequencing and related to cytomegalovirus serostatus. A separate validation cohort of over 95 different subjects was used in addition to the roughly 720-subject first cohort. The study combined high-throughput TCR immunosequencing, statistical association of individual TCRs with disease status, and machine learning to predict cytomegalovirus infection status. A later analysis re-analyzed previously published TCR beta repertoires from 600 to 850 donors and added high-resolution HLA genotyping to study TCR occurrence patterns. Rather than using new phenotypic data, the later analysis identified candidate immune exposures from TCR beta sequences and from how often those sequences occurred across donors. To decide whether each TCR beta V gene segment behaved as functional or pseudogenic, an earlier analysis of some 600 of the donors relied on high-throughput TCR beta sequencing. Donor age, sex, ethnicity and CMV serostatus were collected together with the repertoire data. In a later genetic analysis, genome-wide SNP genotypes for about three fifths of the roughly 670 donors were used, and that subset was treated as a discovery cohort. Every discovery cohort repertoire had been produced on one sequencing platform. Both class I and class II loci were covered by HLA typing, at four-digit resolution. The number of donors typed differed by locus, with about 629-640 for A, B, C, DRB1 and DQB1, around 560 for DQA1, 600 to 610 for DPA1, and approximately 470 for DPB1. Roughly 5 DR-DQ haplotypes were handled as single units for association and clustering because linkage in the cohort was strong. Among 398 genotyped donors of the cohort, an average of roughly 240,000 unique TCR beta nucleotide sequences were sequenced per donor, around 18% of them non-productive.

Library prep was done by the immunoSEQ multiplex PCR assay. For the multiplex PCR, a mixture combining 60 forward primers for TCR Vbeta segments and 13 reverse primers for TCR Jbeta segments was used. The CDR3 region of rearranged TCR beta genes was amplified from genomic DNA by a multiplex PCR assay. Amplified TCR beta libraries were sequenced as 87-base-pair reads on the Illumina HiSeq System. In the original analysis: Across the 670 or so repertoires, a later analysis counted 78 million or so unique TCR beta chains, 9.5 million to 13 million of which were shared by at least two donors. A nearest-neighbor algorithm error-corrected the raw reads and collapsed the reads into unique sequences, merging closely related sequences to remove PCR and sequencing errors. Alignment of CDR3 sequences to IMGT reference sequences was used to assign V, D and J gene segments. For a sequence to be retained, a match of at least six nucleotides was required to both a V gene segment and a J gene segment. A rearrangement was called productive if the CDR3 had no stop codons and remained in frame with V and J, and every other rearrangement was called non-productive. CDR3 was defined according to IMGT convention as the region running from the second conserved V-encoded cysteine to the conserved J-encoded phenylalanine. Sequences without an unambiguous match to a single V gene segment were excluded from the earlier analysis of approximately 560 of the donors. An earlier analysis of some 610 of the donors called V segments functional above 56.7% productive rearrangements and segregating when the between-donor standard deviation exceeded 5%. To diagnose cytomegalovirus status from the catalog of TCR beta chain sequences, a statistical classification framework was built. V and J gene assignment, in a later analysis, came from comparing TCR nucleotide sequences with IMGT/GENE-DB human TR gene sequences. The TCRdist pipeline was used in a later analysis to assign CDR3 sequences and most-parsimonious VDJ recombination scenarios. In a later analysis, each TCR beta chain was defined by its CDR3 amino acid sequence together with its V-gene family, and reads lacking a unique V-gene family were excluded. A later analysis removed 500 to 600 highly shared, low-generation-probability nucleotide sequences to deal with suspected cross-contamination and a sequencing artifact. For each public chain, a later analysis derived a clonal expansion index from normalized ranks of inferred template counts within each repertoire. In a later analysis, generation probabilities were computed using a VDJ recombination model fitted to out-of-frame rearrangements, and the results were checked against IGoR. Hypergeometric tests were used in a later analysis to score TCR-TCR, TCR-HLA and TCR-CMV co-occurrence, with a repertoire-size bias correction applied to the TCR pairs. In a later analysis, false discovery rates were estimated by permuting HLA or CMV assignments 20 times. A later analysis grouped co-occurring TCRs with DBSCAN, adding TCRdist sequence similarity when clustering within HLA-allele-positive subsets. Co-occurrence clustering excluded repertoires with fewer than 30,000 or more than 120,000 public chains, plus five with anomalous nucleotide sharing. This is the immuneACCESS table as TCRdb keeps it, with only in-frame sequences that have V and J called. A part of the clones is gone; compared with another copy, unresolved V genes explain less than half, and the rest is unexplained. The DNA was the basis for D and trimming; V, J and clone size are from that table. The sample table shows 150,000 to 200,000 clones, and about four fifths are seen once. Of the sample, 1.5% to 2% falls within the top ten clones.

General study outcomes and caveats: Seventeen rarely observed V segments, including chromosome 9 orphons, were excluded from the earlier analysis of a few hundred of the donors because counts were too low. Three of the identified cytomegalovirus-associated TCR beta chains were confirmed in vitro to be specific for cytomegalovirus antigens. The classifier was reported to diagnose cytomegalovirus status with high specificity and sensitivity in both the original cohort and the validation cohort. Presence/absence analyses assumed roughly uniform sequencing depth across donors, an assumption that may not hold. Strong co-occurrence of HLA alleles, especially DR and DQ, made assigning TCR associations to individual alleles difficult. A later analysis found that HLA-associated TCR beta chains were more clonally expanded and had lower generation probabilities than equally common non-associated chains. Because HLA typing was missing for some donors at each locus, association tests included only the typed subset. A later genetic analysis reported fewer N-insertions in productive TCRs among donors in an Asian-associated ancestry cluster than the roughly 690-donor mean. According to a later analysis, most CMV-associated TCR beta chains appeared to be HLA-restricted, and the HLA associations seemed to be driven largely by CMV exposure. A further reported finding was that TCR beta sequences accurately predicted the HLA-A and HLA-B alleles for most subjects in the first cohort. In a later analysis, several top co-occurrence clusters were reported to appear linked to parvovirus B19, influenza, CMV and Epstein-Barr virus. A group of highly shared sequence variants was considered likely to be a technical artifact of the sequencing pipeline. A total of 150 to 200 TCR beta chains were listed by the study as associated with cytomegalovirus. Linkage disequilibrium might explain the correlated functional status among segregating V segments, but an unknown experimental factor could not be excluded. In a later genetic analysis, a missense DCLRE1C variant was associated with V-gene and J-gene trimming of TCR beta chains, and the association was replicated in an independent cohort. Immune exposure information for the cohort was limited to CMV serostatus. A later analysis found that TCR association rates varied across HLA loci, with DRB1 alleles showing the most associated TCRs and HLA-C alleles the fewest. In a later analysis, more than 15,000 TCR beta sequences were associated with specific HLA alleles at a false discovery rate of 0.05. Some IMGT-functional V segments, including TRBV6-2 and TRBV6-3, could not be told apart with the 87-base-pair reads, so those segments were excluded. Across donors, most TCR sequences were observed very rarely, whereas some public TCRs were present in many individuals. An earlier analysis of 450 to 750 of the donors showed that most TCR beta V segments appeared in productive rearrangements either about 87% or about 30% of the time, which broadly matched IMGT annotations. It was suggested by the authors that the approach could potentially be generalized to other disease states and immunological phenotypes. In this cohort, only TCR beta chains were sequenced, and detectable features were limited by the absence of alpha or paired-chain data.

Counted from cysteine to phenylalanine, this CDR3 has 17 amino acids. The only DNA kept is the CDR3, 51 bases in frame from the first base. Looking up the germline V gene (reference sequence) yields CDR1 SGHNT and CDR2 YYREEE. Relative to germline, V is missing 7 bases and J is missing 5 bases, with 17 bases of the junction outside any gene match. The cohort comprised under 700 healthy bone marrow donors. All cohort members were sampled while nominally healthy, although unrecorded immune exposures were likely present. The donor was CMV seronegative and belonged to the group of more than 300 seronegative cohort members. A peripheral blood sample was provided by each donor, and peripheral blood mononuclear cells were used for TCR beta sequencing. The Qiagen DNeasy Blood Extraction Kit was used to extract genomic DNA from the blood cell samples.

The chain was built from TRBV5-4 and TRBJ2-5; the junction holds 10 bases that match TRBD2. The clonotype was recovered from a man between 18 and 35 years old in good health and CMV-seronegative. The sequencing input was PBMCs. At the DNA level, the sequence is TGTGCCAGCCAGCGGGGGGGCGGGGAAAAGGCGGCGGAGACCCAGTACTTC. Translated, this gives CASQRGGGEKAAETQYF. The variable domain in full, with residues beyond the CDR3 obtained from the reference TRBV5-4 and TRBJ2-5 genes, is ETGVTQSPTHLIKTRGQQVTLRCSSQSGHNTVSWYQQALGQGPQFIFQYYREEENGRGNFPPRFSGLQFPNYSSELNVNALELDDSALYLCASQRGGGEKAAETQYFGPGTRLLVL.